This T cell receptor (beta chain) was captured by sequencing in a study of T-cell memory formation after mild COVID-19 (dated by TCRdb to the early 2020s). General notes on the study: TCR sequence clusters from the two donors were found to be largely donor specific. In a couple of donors, T-cell clones that expanded and contracted after mild COVID-19 were tracked by sequencing TCRalpha and TCRbeta repertoires over time. Two young, previously healthy adult volunteers, one female and one male, were included in the cohort. Paper-wide results and their limitations: SARS-CoV-2 specificity was not confirmed for the second-wave clones peaking on day 37. From day 15 to 85, contracting clones showed balanced CD4/CD8 phenotypes, whereas a second wave of clones that expanded from day 15 to 37 leaned towards CD4+. Some responding clones were detected in pre-infection memory, which suggested that pre-existing cross-reactive memory T cells had joined the SARS-CoV-2 response. The study included only a couple of mild cases, and larger cohorts that include severe cases with pre-infection samples were judged to be necessary. Contracting CD4+ clones turned up mainly in the CM and EM memory subsets, whereas EMRA was where CD8+ clones were enriched.

Trimming at the junction amounts to 4 bases on V and 4 bases on J, and the germline ends lie 14 bases apart. The CDR3 runs 14 residues from the cysteine to the phenylalanine. The only DNA kept is the CDR3, 42 bases in frame from the first base. In the germline V gene (reference sequence), CDR1 corresponds to MNHEY and CDR2 to SMNVEV. For this clonotype: Its cognate antigen has yet to be identified. One base away there is no much larger clone; base qualities are not given.

Ficoll-Paque density gradient centrifugation was used to isolate PBMCs. Sequencing used an Illumina NovaSeq 6000. TCRalpha and TCRbeta cDNA libraries were built by 5'RACE with constant-segment primers, adding sample barcodes and unique molecular identifiers. Trizol reagent was used to extract RNA from every sample. Amplification of the libraries took two PCR steps, and the second step added a second sample barcode plus Illumina TruSeq adapters. Libraries were sequenced on an Illumina NovaSeq with 2 x 150 bp paired-end reads. The authors processed their data as follows. With migec v1.2.7, reads were demultiplexed and then collapsed into UMI-guided consensus sequences. Using mixcr v2.1.11, UMI consensuses were aligned to TRA and TRB V and J templates and then assembled into clonotypes. Expanded or contracted clonotypes were those called significant by both edgeR and NoisET, with noise models trained on biological replicates. For edgeR calls, the cutoffs were a false discovery rate-adjusted p below 0.01 and a log2 fold-change threshold of 1. PCA with hierarchical clustering of max-normalized trajectories of the 1000 most abundant clonotypes was used as exploratory dynamics analysis. Separately sequenced CD4+ and CD8+ repertoires were used to assign the CD4 or CD8 phenotype of responding clones. TCRdb itself trimmed the public reads at Q25 with fastp, ran MiXCR and retained productive beta chains. Each record represents a unique CDR3 protein, reported with the most common genes and DNA among its rows. The V and J calls follow TCRdb's processing rather than the paper's. The table for this sample lists 550,000 to 700,000 distinct CDR3 sequences; under 20% of them were counted only once. Of the sample, 12% is held by the ten largest clones.

This sequence originates from an adult woman who had mild COVID-19 (a few samples of this study predate the infection). The sample titles of this study are shuffled in the database, so cell type and time point are left out; the donor was told from shared clones. The sample taken for sequencing was PBMCs or a T cell subset sorted from them (not recorded which). The chain couples TRBV27 to TRBJ2-7; a confident D gene designation cannot be given. The CDR3 reads as follows: CASSSVHQVYEQYF. The DNA reads TGTGCCAGCAGTTCCGTCCATCAGGTTTACGAGCAGTACTTC.